The source of this TCR beta chain is a study of CD8+ T cells in alopecia areata. The count of this clone is one. What it binds is unknown. The treatment was: oral pan-JAK inhibitor, 5-10 mg twice daily. Isolated RNA was reverse transcribed into cDNA used as the sequencing template. Measured with immunoSEQ multiplex PCR; TCRdb has only the in-frame clones, and not every one. This repertoire shows 200,000 or so clones, about three fifths found once; its top ten account for roughly 5.8%. Germline CDR1 is SGHNT and CDR2 is YYREEE (reference sequence). The CDR3 consists of 12 residues. The germline V and J ends were trimmed by 0 bases and 4 bases, with 5 bases remaining between them. General study findings and limits: It was less clear whether patients shared TCRs than it was in mice, possibly because of HLA. The study also sequences resident alphabeta T cells of normal skin in scalp samples. During tofacitinib treatment, many expanded lesional clones remained in scalp and blood.

The chain has TRBV5-4 and TRBJ2-7; D remains ambiguous. The specimen was CD4+ T cells sorted from blood, collected at week 24, from a patient treated with tofacitinib. The source is a human donor with alopecia areata. CDR3: CASSLDRYEQYF. CDR3 bases: TGTGCCAGCAGCTTGGATAGGTACGAGCAGTACTTC.